The 18 T cell receptor beta chains presented below share a single source sample, sequenced in a study of blood T cell repertoires in COVID-19. Sequencing was performed with immunoSEQ multiplex PCR; in TCRdb, only in-frame clones are kept and a portion is missing. Counted here are hundreds of thousands of clones, around 80% occurring once; the ten biggest clones make up around 5%. Sequenced material: PBMCs or T cells enriched from blood (not recorded which). The receptors derive from a man in his forties who had been exposed to COVID-19.

This clone appeared a single time. The chain couples TRBV2 to TRBJ2-1, with no clear D. CDR1 is SNHLY and CDR2 is FYNNEI in the germline V gene. The germline V and J ends were trimmed by 5 bases and 4 bases, with 3 bases remaining between them. The CDR3 runs 11 residues. The CDR3: CASSTYNEQFF. CDR3 bases: TGTGCCAGCAGTACATACAATGAGCAGTTCTTC. Using reference TRBV2 and TRBJ2-1 for the parts outside the CDR3, the full variable domain is EPEVTQTPSHQVTQMGQEVILRCVPISNHLYFYWYRQILGQKVEFLVSFYNNEISEKSEIFDDQFSVERPDGSNFTLKIRSTKLEDSAMYFCASSTYNEQFFGPGTRLTVL.

The chain carries TRBV5-1 and TRBJ1-2, with D perhaps TRBD1 (6 bases). Germline V CDR1 and CDR2: SGHRS, YFSETQ. The CDR3 has 14 amino acids. Trimming removed 4 bases at V and 4 bases at J, with 14 bases between. The CDR3: CASSVAGDIYGYTF. CDR3 in DNA: TGCGCCAGCAGCGTCGCAGGGGATATCTATGGCTACACCTTC.

The genes are TRBV5-1 and TRBJ2-7; a possible D gene is TRBD1 (7 bases). Per germline, CDR1 SGHRS and CDR2 YFSETQ. CDR3 size: 23 residues. V lost 6 bases and J lost 1, with 41 bases in between. CDR3 residues: CASIQITGQHVLLLLARSYEQYF. CDR3 in DNA: TGCGCCAGCATCCAAATTACGGGACAGCACGTATTGTTATTACTAGCTCGGTCCTACGAGCAGTACTTC.

This chain links TRBV25-1 with TRBJ2-1, with 8 bases fitting TRBD1. CDR1 MGHDK and CDR2 SYGVNS come from the germline V gene. The length of the CDR3 is 14 residues. V dropped 8 bases and J dropped 5; count of bases not matched to a gene: 8. DNA of the CDR3: TGTGCCAGCCGACAGGGGCTATACGACAATGAGCAGTTCTTC. Translation gives CASRQGLYDNEQFF. The full variable domain, with the rest looked up from reference TRBV25-1 and TRBJ2-1, is EADIYQTPRYLVIGTGKKITLECSQTMGHDKMYWYQQDPGMELHLIHYSYGVNSTEKGDLSSESTVSRIRTEHFPLTLESARPSHTSQYLCASRQGLYDNEQFFGPGTRLTVL.

The chain combines TRBV19 with TRBJ1-5; D is undetermined. Germline values: CDR1 LNHDA, CDR2 SQIVND (reference sequence). Trimming left V 8 bases short and J 4 bases short, with 21 bases between. The length of the CDR3 is 16 residues. CDR3 sequence: CASSSDFLSRNQPQHF. The CDR3 coding sequence is TGTGCCAGTTCCTCTGACTTTTTATCGCGGAATCAGCCCCAGCATTTT.

V gene TRBV7-8 combines with J gene TRBJ1-4; 7 nucleotides match TRBD1. This CDR3 spans 13 amino acids. The germline V gene encodes CDR1 SGHVS and CDR2 FQNEAQ. V trimming: 5 bases; J trimming: 8 bases; junction bases outside the gene matches: 5. CDR3 in amino acids: CASSTGTDEKLFF. CDR3 coding DNA: TGTGCCAGCAGCACCGGGACAGACGAAAAACTGTTTTTT.

This clone was seen only a few times. This chain joins TRBV12-3 or TRBV12-4 and TRBJ1-1, with 8 bases lining up with TRBD1. This CDR3 contains 13 residues. Trimming at V came to 7 bases and at J to 6 bases, leaving 7 bases not matched to a gene. The CDR3 spells CASTARGRPEAFF. The CDR3 DNA is TGTGCCAGCACCGCCAGGGGGCGACCTGAAGCTTTCTTT.

The V call is TRBV30, the J call TRBJ2-7, with 11 nucleotides matching TRBD2. The CDR3 is 14 amino acids. J gave up 3 bases and V 5 bases, and 6 bases lay outside the gene matches. The V gene's germline CDR1 is GTSNPN and CDR2 SVGIG (reference sequence). The CDR3 sequence: CAWVAGGPIYEQYF. Here the CDR3 DNA reads TGTGCCTGGGTAGCGGGAGGGCCGATCTACGAGCAGTACTTC.

The J gene is TRBJ2-1, the V gene TRBV7-9; 8 bases fit TRBD2. In germline, CDR1 is SEHNR, CDR2 FQNEAQ (reference sequence). CDR3 length: 19 amino acids. J lost 8 bases, V lost 4 bases, and 22 bases had no gene match. The CDR3, as DNA: TGTGCCAGCAGCTATACGAGGGCGCCAACGGGAGGGCCGCGCGATGAGCAGTTCTTC. Translation: CASSYTRAPTGGPRDEQFF.

The chain combines TRBV12-3 or TRBV12-4 with TRBJ2-7; possible D gene TRBD1, 6 bases. The CDR3 length is 13 residues. V was shortened by 8 bases and J by 2 bases, with 13 bases between the two germline ends. The CDR3 region is CASSPQGPYEQYF. The CDR3 DNA reads TGTGCCAGCTCCCCACAGGGACCCTACGAGCAGTACTTC.

This rearrangement joins TRBV7-9 to TRBJ1-2; the D is unclear. Deletions cut 4 bases from V and 7 bases from J, with 13 bases between. The CDR3 runs 13 residues. Germline lookup yields CDR1 SEHNR and CDR2 FQNEAQ (reference sequence). The CDR3 sequence is CASSSVSTGGYTF. In DNA form, the CDR3 reads TGTGCCAGCAGCTCCGTCTCGACTGGTGGCTACACCTTC.

The V call is TRBV9, the J call TRBJ1-1, with D hard to call. Germline CDR1 reads SGDLS; CDR2 reads YYNGEE. CDR3 length: 16 residues. Trimming took off 0 bases at V and 4 bases at J, with 16 bases between the two ends. CDR3 in DNA: TGTGCCAGCAGCGTAGTCCCGGGTACCCCCAGCACTGAAGCTTTCTTT. Its translation: CASSVVPGTPSTEAFF.

The CDR3: CASSAGQRPVEQYF. As DNA, the CDR3 is TGTGCCAGCAGCGCCGGACAGCGGCCCGTCGAGCAGTACTTC. The chain links TRBV9 to TRBJ2-7, with D possibly TRBD1 on 6 matching bases. The V end was cut by 3 bases, the J end by 6 bases, with 16 bases between. Looked up from germline, CDR1 is SGDLS and CDR2 is YYNGEE. This CDR3 is built from 14 residues.

The J gene is TRBJ1-2, the V gene TRBV14; a possible D gene is TRBD1 (6 bases). With 0 bases removed from V and 8 bases from J, the gap between germline ends came to 16 bases. The CDR3 consists of 15 residues. Germline-derived CDR1 and CDR2 are SGHDN and FVKESK. CDR3: CASSQEEGGLGGYTF. CDR3 nucleotides: TGTGCCAGCAGCCAAGAGGAAGGGGGTTTAGGAGGCTACACCTTC.

The chain employs TRBV10-2 and TRBJ1-5, with no clear D. CDR3 length: 11 residues. Germline V lookup: CDR1 WSHSY, CDR2 SAAADI. V lost 10 bases and J 9 bases, leaving 13 bases between the germline ends. CDR3 sequence reads: CATGRLGPQHF. For the CDR3, the DNA is TGCGCCACGGGTCGTTTGGGGCCCCAGCATTTT.

This clone was observed a few times. The rearrangement uses TRBV5-1 and TRBJ1-2; D remains unclear. The germline gives CDR1 SGHRS, CDR2 YFSETQ. V gave up 0 bases and J gave up 5 bases, with 14 bases separating them. This CDR3 contains 15 residues. The CDR3 protein is CASSLATGVFYGYTF. CDR3 nucleotides: TGCGCCAGCAGCTTGGCTACCGGGGTTTTTTATGGCTACACCTTC.

A few counts support this clone. The CDR3 spells CASSLSGGEMGSTQYF. In nucleotides, the CDR3 is TGTGCCAGCAGCTTGTCAGGGGGTGAAATGGGGAGTACGCAGTATTTT. The chain is built from TRBV5-5 and TRBJ2-3; TRBD1 matches 7 bases. The germline gives CDR1 SGHKS, CDR2 YYEKEE (reference sequence). After removal of 1 base from V and 8 bases from J, the junction contained 13 bases not matched to a gene. This CDR3 comprises 16 residues.

This clone appeared once. The rearrangement joins TRBV29-1 to TRBJ2-5; D remains ambiguous. CDR3 length equals 15 residues. V was clipped by 4 bases and J by 1 base, with 16 bases between them. Looked up from germline, CDR1 is SQVTM and CDR2 is ANQGSEA. The CDR3 loop is CSVVFTRRSQETQYF. The CDR3 DNA follows: TGCAGCGTTGTTTTCACCCGTAGAAGCCAAGAGACCCAGTACTTC.